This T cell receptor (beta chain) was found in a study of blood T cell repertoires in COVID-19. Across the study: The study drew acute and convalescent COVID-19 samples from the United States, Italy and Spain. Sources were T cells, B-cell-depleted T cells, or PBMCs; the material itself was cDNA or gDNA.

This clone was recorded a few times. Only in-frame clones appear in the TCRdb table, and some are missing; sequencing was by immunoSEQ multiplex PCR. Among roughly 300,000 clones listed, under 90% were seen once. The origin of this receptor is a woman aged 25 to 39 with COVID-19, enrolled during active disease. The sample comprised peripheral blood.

In DNA form, the CDR3 reads TGTGCCAGCAGCTTGCCGACTAGGAACACCGGGGAGCTGTTTTTT. Protein product: CASSLPTRNTGELFF. The rearrangement links TRBV5-4 to TRBJ2-2; D possibly corresponds to TRBD2 (6 bases). Germline V CDR1 and CDR2: SGHNT, YYREEE (reference sequence). Between the trimmed V and J ends, which lost 1 base and 1 base, there was a span of 8 bases. The CDR3 runs 15 residues.